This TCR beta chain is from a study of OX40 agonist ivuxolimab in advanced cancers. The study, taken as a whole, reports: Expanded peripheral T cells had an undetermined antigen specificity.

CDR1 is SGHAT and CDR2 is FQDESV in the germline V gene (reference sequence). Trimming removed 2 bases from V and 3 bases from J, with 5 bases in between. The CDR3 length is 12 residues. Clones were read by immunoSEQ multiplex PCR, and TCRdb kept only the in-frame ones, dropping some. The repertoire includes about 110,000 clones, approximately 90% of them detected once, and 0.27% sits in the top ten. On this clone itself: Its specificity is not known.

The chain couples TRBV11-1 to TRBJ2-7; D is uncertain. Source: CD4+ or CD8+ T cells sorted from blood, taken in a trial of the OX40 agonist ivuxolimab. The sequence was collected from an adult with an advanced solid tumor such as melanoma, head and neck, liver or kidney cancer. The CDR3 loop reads CASSLSLYEQYF. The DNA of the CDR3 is TGTGCCAGCAGCTTATCCCTCTACGAGCAGTACTTC.